Shown below are 5 T cell receptor beta chains from a single sample sequenced in a study of T cells after yellow fever vaccination. MiXCR, applied by TCRdb to the 5' RACE reads, yields one record per CDR3 protein. The data show more than 350,000 distinct CDR3 sequences, with roughly 11% seen just once and around 18% held by the top ten. Specimen: PBMCs, collected on the day of the first yellow fever vaccination. These receptors came from a man younger than 35 who received the YFV17D yellow fever vaccine.

This clonotype was found many times. The gene calls are TRBV15 and TRBJ1-1; D is perhaps TRBD1 (5 bases). V dropped 0 bases and J dropped 1 base, with 9 bases sitting between them. Germline V gene data show CDR1 as LNHNV and CDR2 as YYDKDF (reference sequence). The CDR3 is made up of 15 amino acids. The CDR3 here is CATSRDQGSNTEAFF. CDR3 DNA sequence: TGTGCCACCAGCAGAGATCAGGGATCGAACACTGAAGCTTTCTTT.

This chain joins TRBV12-3 or TRBV12-4 and TRBJ1-2; the D is unclear. V lost 6 bases, J lost 8 bases, and 16 bases lay in between. There are 13 residues in the CDR3. CDR3 protein: CASSAAQTGGYTF. CDR3 DNA: TGTGCCAGCAGCGCGGCTCAAACGGGGGGCTACACCTTC.

A few counts support this clonotype. This chain uses TRBV7-8 with TRBJ2-2, with TRBD1 as a possible D gene (6 bases). The CDR3 length is 16 residues. V was trimmed by 3 bases and J by 2 bases, leaving 13 bases between them. CDR1 and CDR2 (germline): SGHVS, FQNEAQ. The CDR3 sequence is CASSFWTDLNTGELFF. For the CDR3, the DNA is TGTGCCAGCAGCTTTTGGACAGATCTTAACACCGGGGAGCTGTTTTTT.

The rearrangement joins TRBV7-9 to TRBJ1-5, with 7 nucleotides matching TRBD1. This CDR3 is 13 amino acids long. CDR1 SEHNR and CDR2 FQNEAQ come from the germline V gene (reference sequence). After removal of 2 bases from V and 5 bases from J, the junction contained 0 bases not matched to a gene. The CDR3 coding sequence is TGTGCCAGCAGCTTACAGGGGGATCAGCCCCAGCATTTT. This codes for CASSLQGDQPQHF.

About this clonotype itself: A read error may explain this, as a much larger clone is one base away. The chain recombines TRBV4-2 with TRBJ1-2; maybe TRBD1 (6 bases). In germline, CDR1 is LGHNA, CDR2 YNFKEQ. The CDR3 totals 15 residues. Trimming removed 0 bases at V and 6 bases at J, with 14 bases between. The CDR3 spells CASSQDWSGADGYTF. The CDR3, as DNA: TGTGCCAGCAGCCAAGATTGGTCGGGGGCAGATGGCTACACCTTC.